This T cell receptor beta chain was recorded in a study of blood T cell repertoires in COVID-19. Study-level background: From the United States, Italy and Spain came samples of acute and convalescent COVID-19.

The length of the CDR3 is 14 residues. V lost 1 base, J lost 7 bases, and 8 bases lay in between. The germline V gene encodes CDR1 LGHNA and CDR2 YNFKEQ. Study members were between roughly 18 and 90 years old and lived in 20 to 25 US regions. Participants were placed into cohorts based on the clinical history they reported. As handled by the study authors: The assay estimated nucleated cells by amplifying reference gene primers. The data were produced by immunoSEQ multiplex PCR, yet TCRdb's version contains in-frame clones alone and is incomplete. V and J calls and clone size are copied from that table; D and trimming were computed from the DNA. This sample has some 190,000 clones, with roughly 82% found just once. This clone was seen only once.

Sequencing was carried out using PBMCs or T cells enriched from blood (not recorded which). The chain uses TRBV4-2 and TRBJ1-6, with D unclear. The clonotype originates from a man in his forties with acute COVID-19. CDR3 amino acids: CASSQVTENSPLHF. As DNA, the CDR3 is TGTGCCAGCAGCCAAGTAACAGAGAATTCACCCCTCCACTTT.